This T cell receptor (beta chain) is drawn from a study of blood T cell repertoires in COVID-19. Study context: There were acute and convalescent COVID-19 samples, and they came from the United States, Italy and Spain. The cDNA or gDNA used as material had been derived from T cells, B-cell-depleted T cells, or PBMCs.

Followed over time, Seattle patients had been enrolled while infection was active. In the authors' workflow: Scientists estimated how many nucleated cells there were by amplifying reference gene primers. Clones were sequenced by immunoSEQ multiplex PCR, and TCRdb holds only the in-frame ones, with some missing. V and J calls plus clone size are reproduced from that table; the DNA served to infer D and trimming. The repertoire holds approximately 97,000 clones, with approximately 86% as singletons. Material: peripheral blood. This sequence originates from a woman aged 45-65 years with COVID-19, enrolled during active disease.

In DNA form, the CDR3 reads TGTGCCTGGGCGAGCGGGAACACAGATACGCAGTATTTT. Protein product: CAWASGNTDTQYF. The gene calls are TRBV30 and TRBJ2-3; the match to TRBD2 covers 7 bases. This CDR3 spans 13 amino acids. V lost 5 bases, J lost 2 bases, and 4 bases stayed unmatched. CDR1 GTSNPN and CDR2 SVGIG come from the germline V gene (reference sequence).